This TCR beta chain was profiled in a study of blood T cell repertoires in COVID-19. The CDR3 has 16 residues. The V gene lost 5 bases and the J gene lost 9 bases, with 25 bases spanning the gap. CDR1 is SGHAT and CDR2 is FQNNGV in the germline V gene. Libraries were prepared by immunoSEQ multiplex PCR; TCRdb keeps only in-frame clonotypes and omits some of them. Counted here are about 430,000 clones, 85% to 90% occurring once; the ten biggest clones make up roughly 0.84%. The genes are TRBV11-2 and TRBJ1-1, with D possibly TRBD1 on 6 matching bases. The sequenced material came from peripheral blood. The source of this sequence is a young man with COVID-19, enrolled during active disease. The CDR3 DNA is TGTGCCAGCAGCCCTCCGTTTTCTGGCGGGGGGCGACAAGCTTTCTTT. Its translation is CASSPPFSGGGRQAFF.